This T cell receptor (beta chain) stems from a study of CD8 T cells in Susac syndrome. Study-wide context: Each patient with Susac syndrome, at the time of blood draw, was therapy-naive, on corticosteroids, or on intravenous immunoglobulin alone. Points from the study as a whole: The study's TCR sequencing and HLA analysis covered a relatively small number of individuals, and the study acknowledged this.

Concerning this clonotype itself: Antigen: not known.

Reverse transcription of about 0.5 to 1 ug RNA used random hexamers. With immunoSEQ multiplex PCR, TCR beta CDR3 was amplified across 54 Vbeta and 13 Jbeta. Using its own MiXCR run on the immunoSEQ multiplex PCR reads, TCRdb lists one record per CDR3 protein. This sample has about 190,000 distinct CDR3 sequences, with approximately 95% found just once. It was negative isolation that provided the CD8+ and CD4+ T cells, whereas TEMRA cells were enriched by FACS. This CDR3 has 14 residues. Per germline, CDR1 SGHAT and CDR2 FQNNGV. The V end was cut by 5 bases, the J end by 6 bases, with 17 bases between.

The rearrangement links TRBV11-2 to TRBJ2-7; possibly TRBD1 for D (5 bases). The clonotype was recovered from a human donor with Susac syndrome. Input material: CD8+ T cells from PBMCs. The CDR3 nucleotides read TGTGCCAGCAGCGACAGTAGGGTAGGAGTCGAGCAGTACTTC. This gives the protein CASSDSRVGVEQYF.